A selection of T cell receptor beta chains follows, all from one sample in a study of Graves' ophthalmopathy and Graves' hyperthyroidism. One entry per CDR3 protein results from TCRdb running MiXCR on the multiplex PCR reads. This sample has around 1.1 million distinct CDR3 sequences; less than 45% occur once, and the top ten carry around 10%. The sequencing input was peripheral blood or thyroid tissue (not recorded which). All receptors come from an adult man with Graves' hyperthyroidism. Both conserved end residues are part of each CDR3. Each record gives: J gene, V gene, clone size, D gene, CDR3 DNA, CDR3 protein. D genes are given only for firm matches. Part of the rows lack a size; the others show once, few, many or a class for expanded clones.

TRBJ2-7	TRBV5-8	few	TRBD2	TGTGCCAGCAGCCTACCGGGACTAGCCACACCAACCTACGAGCAGTACTTC	CASSLPGLATPTYEQYF
TRBJ1-1	TRBV12-3/TRBV12-4	few	-	TGTGCCAGCACCCCTCGTCTGGGAGGCATGAACACTGAAGCTTTCTTT	CASTPRLGGMNTEAFF
TRBJ1-3	TRBV7-9	few	-	TGTGCCAGCAGCTCGAGATATTTT	CASSSRYF
TRBJ2-5	TRBV7-6	many	-	TGTGCCAGCGTCCCGGGGGTACAAGAGACCCAGTACTTC	CASVPGVQETQYF
TRBJ1-5	TRBV6-2/TRBV6-3	few	-	TGTGCCAGCGACGGAGGACGGAGCAATCAGCCCCAGCATTTT	CASDGGRSNQPQHF
TRBJ2-1	TRBV7-9	-	-	TGTGCCAGCAGCCCAGACCGACGGGAAGGTGAGCAGTTCTTC	CASSPDRREGEQFF
TRBJ2-7	TRBV10-3	-	-	TGTGCCAGCAGCCAAGGGCACCCCGACCGGGGAGAGCAGTACTTC	CASSQGHPDRGEQYF
TRBJ1-6	TRBV11-2	-	-	TGCGCCAGCAGCCAATCCCCCTCGGCGTATAATTCACCCCTCCACTTT	CASSQSPSAYNSPLHF
TRBJ1-6	TRBV25-1	-	-	TGTGCCAGCAGGGAGGCAGGGATTGATTCACCCCTCCACTTT	CASREAGIDSPLHF
TRBJ1-4	TRBV2	many	TRBD1	TGTGCCAGCAGAGCCGGGACAGTGGCTGAAAAACTGTTTTTT	CASRAGTVAEKLFF
TRBJ2-7	TRBV20-1	many	-	TGCAGTGCTAGGGCCCTTCCACAATGGGGGTCGGGCTACGAGCAGTACTTC	CSARALPQWGSGYEQYF
TRBJ1-6	TRBV10-3	many	-	TGTGCCATCAGTGTACAGGGTCAGAATTCACCCCTCCACTTT	CAISVQGQNSPLHF
TRBJ1-4	TRBV7-2	many	-	TGTGCCAGCAGCTTAGACGCGACAGCTAATGAAAAACTGTTTTTT	CASSLDATANEKLFF
TRBJ2-7	TRBV29-1	many	TRBD1	TGCAGCGTCCCCGACAGGGGAAGACCCTACGAGCAGTACTTC	CSVPDRGRPYEQYF
TRBJ2-7	TRBV6-5	-	-	TGTGCCAGCAGTTACTCGGAGGTGACAGGTCGCGAGCAGTACTTC	CASSYSEVTGREQYF
TRBJ2-7	TRBV20-1	-	TRBD1	TGCAGTGCTCCCCCCGGGACAGGCACCTACGAGCAGTACTTC	CSAPPGTGTYEQYF
TRBJ1-1	TRBV11-2	many	-	TGTGCCAGCAACCCTGCGTTGGGGGTCGGAGAGACTGAAGCTTTCTTT	CASNPALGVGETEAFF
TRBJ2-6	TRBV5-5	few	-	TGTGCCAGCAGCTTGGCAGGCCTTTACTCTGGGGCCAACGTCCTGACTTTC	CASSLAGLYSGANVLTF
TRBJ2-7	TRBV7-9	-	-	TGTGCCAGCACCTCGCGGCGCCTAGCGCGCTCCCACGAGCAGTACTTC	CASTSRRLARSHEQYF
TRBJ1-5	TRBV19	-	-	TGTGCCTGGAGTCCAAGGAGGGGAGCCGGCAATCAGCCCCAGCATTTT	CAWSPRRGAGNQPQHF
TRBJ1-6	TRBV19	many	-	TGTGCCAGTAGAGCCACGGGAGATTCACCCCTCCACTTT	CASRATGDSPLHF
TRBJ2-6	TRBV6-4	-	-	TGTGCCGGCAGAAACTCTGGGGCCAACGTCCTGACTTTC	CAGRNSGANVLTF
TRBJ2-7	TRBV24-1	many	-	TGTGCCACCAGTGATGGCTACGAGCAGTACTTC	CATSDGYEQYF
TRBJ1-2	TRBV6-5	many	-	TGTGCCAGCAGCTTCCTTACGGGGGCGGCGAGGGGCTACACCTTC	CASSFLTGAARGYTF
TRBJ1-2	TRBV7-9	once	-	TGTGCCAGCAGCCAGGCAGGGAGCTATGGCTACACCTTC	CASSQAGSYGYTF
TRBJ2-2	TRBV29-1	-	-	TGCAGCGCTACGGGGACCAGAATGAACACTGGGGAGCTGTTTTTT	CSATGTRMNTGELFF
TRBJ1-4	TRBV12-3/TRBV12-4	few	-	TGTGCCAGCAGTTTACGGCAGTTTAATGAAAAACTGTTTTTT	CASSLRQFNEKLFF
TRBJ1-1	TRBV29-1	many	TRBD1	TGCAGCGTTGACAGGTCGGACAGGGGAGCTTTCTTT	CSVDRSDRGAFF